This TCR beta chain was captured by sequencing in a study of blood T cell repertoires in COVID-19. Study-wide background: Material from acute and convalescent COVID-19 was sourced from the United States, Italy and Spain.

The table came from immunoSEQ multiplex PCR; TCRdb's copy has only in-frame clones and leaves some out. In the table there are about 97,000 clones, about 85% of which are singletons. CDR3 size: 14 residues. The V and J ends lost 6 bases and 12 bases, in that order; junction bases with no gene match: 12. Per germline, CDR1 SGHTA and CDR2 FQGNSA. This clone was seen only a few times. This TCR came from a middle-aged man with active COVID-19. The chain employs TRBV7-2 and TRBJ2-3; TRBD2 agrees at 10 bases. Source material: peripheral blood. CDR3 in DNA: TGTGCCAGCAGTACCCGCTCTAGCGGGGGAGTACAGTATTTT. Translation gives CASSTRSSGGVQYF.